This T cell receptor beta chain was sequenced in a study of identical twins. Only a few counts were recorded for this clonotype. Its target is unknown. In TCRdb, the 5' RACE reads were re-called with MiXCR into one record per CDR3 protein. The sample lists about 790,000 distinct CDR3 sequences; roughly 18% were seen once. Study-wide points: Low generation probability was overrepresented in out-of-frame alpha sequences shared by twins.

CDR1 and CDR2 from the germline V gene are MNHNS and SASEGT. CDR3 length: 19 amino acids. V lost 6 bases and J lost 2, with 28 bases in between. The same sample was also used in a study of T cells expressing NK-cell markers.

This TCR came from a woman aged 18-30 years in good health. The material sequenced was PBMCs. V is TRBV6-1 and J is TRBJ2-5; D is unresolved. In nucleotides, the CDR3 is TGTGCCAGCAGGCGACCTTGCATTAGACATATGGCCCCACAAGAGACCCAGTACTTC. Its protein product is CASRRPCIRHMAPQETQYF.